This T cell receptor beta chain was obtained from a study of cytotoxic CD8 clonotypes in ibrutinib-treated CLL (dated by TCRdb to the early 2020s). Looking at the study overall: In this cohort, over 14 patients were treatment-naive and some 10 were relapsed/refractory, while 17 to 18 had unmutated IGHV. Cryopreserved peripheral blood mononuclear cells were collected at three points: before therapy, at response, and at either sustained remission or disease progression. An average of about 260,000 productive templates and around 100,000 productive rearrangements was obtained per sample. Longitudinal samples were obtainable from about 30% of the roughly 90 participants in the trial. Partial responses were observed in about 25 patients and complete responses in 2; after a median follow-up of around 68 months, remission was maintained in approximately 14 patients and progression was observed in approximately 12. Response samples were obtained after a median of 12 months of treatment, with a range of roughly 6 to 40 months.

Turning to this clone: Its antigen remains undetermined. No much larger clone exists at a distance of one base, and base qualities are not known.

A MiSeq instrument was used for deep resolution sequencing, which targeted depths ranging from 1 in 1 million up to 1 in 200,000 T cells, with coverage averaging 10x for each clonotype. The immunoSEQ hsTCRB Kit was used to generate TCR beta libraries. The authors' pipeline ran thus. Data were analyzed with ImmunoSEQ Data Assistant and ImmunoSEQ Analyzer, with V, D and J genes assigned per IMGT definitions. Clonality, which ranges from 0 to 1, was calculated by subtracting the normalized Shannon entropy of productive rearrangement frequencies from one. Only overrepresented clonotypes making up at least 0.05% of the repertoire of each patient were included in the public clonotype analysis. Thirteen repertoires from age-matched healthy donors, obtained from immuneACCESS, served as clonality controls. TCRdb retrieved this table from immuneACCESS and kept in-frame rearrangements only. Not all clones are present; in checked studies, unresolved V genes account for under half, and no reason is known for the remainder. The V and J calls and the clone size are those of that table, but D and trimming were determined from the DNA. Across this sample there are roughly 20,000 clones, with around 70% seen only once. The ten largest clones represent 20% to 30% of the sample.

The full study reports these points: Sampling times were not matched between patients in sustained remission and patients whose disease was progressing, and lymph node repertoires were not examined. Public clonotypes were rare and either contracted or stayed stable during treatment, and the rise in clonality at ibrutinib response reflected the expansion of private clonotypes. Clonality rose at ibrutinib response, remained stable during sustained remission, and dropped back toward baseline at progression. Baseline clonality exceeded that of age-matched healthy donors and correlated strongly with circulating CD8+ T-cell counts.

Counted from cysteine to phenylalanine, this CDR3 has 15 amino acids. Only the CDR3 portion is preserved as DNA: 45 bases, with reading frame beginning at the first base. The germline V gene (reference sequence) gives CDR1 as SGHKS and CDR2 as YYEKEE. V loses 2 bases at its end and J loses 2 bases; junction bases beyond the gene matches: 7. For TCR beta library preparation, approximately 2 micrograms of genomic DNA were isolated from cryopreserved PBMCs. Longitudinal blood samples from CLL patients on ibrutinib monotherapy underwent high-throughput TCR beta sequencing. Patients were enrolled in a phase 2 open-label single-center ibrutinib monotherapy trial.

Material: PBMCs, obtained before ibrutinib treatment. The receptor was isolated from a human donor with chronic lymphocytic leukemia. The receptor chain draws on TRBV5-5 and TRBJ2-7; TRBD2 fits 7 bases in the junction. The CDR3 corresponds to CASSLLAGDPYEQYF. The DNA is TGTGCCAGCAGCTTATTGGCGGGAGACCCCTACGAGCAGTACTTC.